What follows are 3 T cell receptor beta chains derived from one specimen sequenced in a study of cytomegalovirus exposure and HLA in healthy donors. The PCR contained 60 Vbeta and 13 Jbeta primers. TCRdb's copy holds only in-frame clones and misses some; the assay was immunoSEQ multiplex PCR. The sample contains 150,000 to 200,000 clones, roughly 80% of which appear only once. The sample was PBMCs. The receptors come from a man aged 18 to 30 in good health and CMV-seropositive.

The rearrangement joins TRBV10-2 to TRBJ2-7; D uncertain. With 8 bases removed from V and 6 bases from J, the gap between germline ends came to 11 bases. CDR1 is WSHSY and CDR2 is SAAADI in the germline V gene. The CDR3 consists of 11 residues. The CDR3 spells CASGLGREQYF. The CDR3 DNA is TGCGCCAGCGGCCTTGGGCGCGAGCAGTACTTC.

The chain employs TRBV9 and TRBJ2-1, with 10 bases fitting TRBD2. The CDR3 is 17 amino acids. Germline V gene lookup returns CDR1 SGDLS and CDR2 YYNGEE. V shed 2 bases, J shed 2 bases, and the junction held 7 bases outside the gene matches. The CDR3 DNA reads TGTGCCAGCAGCGTCCAGTCCCTAGCGGGGGCCTACAATGAGCAGTTCTTC. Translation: CASSVQSLAGAYNEQFF.

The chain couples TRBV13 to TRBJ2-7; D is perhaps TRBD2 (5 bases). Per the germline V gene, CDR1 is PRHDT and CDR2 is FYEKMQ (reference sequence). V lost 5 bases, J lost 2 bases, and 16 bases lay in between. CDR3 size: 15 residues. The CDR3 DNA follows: TGTGCCAGCAGCAAACAAGCGGTTTCCACCTACGAGCAGTACTTC. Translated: CASSKQAVSTYEQYF. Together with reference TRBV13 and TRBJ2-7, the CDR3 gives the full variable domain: AAGVIQSPRHLIKEKRETATLKCYPIPRHDTVYWYQQGPGQDPQFLISFYEKMQSDKGSIPDRFSAQQFSDYHSELNMSSLELGDSALYFCASSKQAVSTYEQYFGPGTRLTVT.